Listed here are 21 T cell receptor beta chains from one sample, sequenced in a study of blood T cells in healthy people across ages. Combining a sample-barcoded 5' primer with a J-beta primer mix, a second PCR ran for about 6 to 12 cycles. MiXCR, applied by TCRdb to the 5' RACE reads, yields one record per CDR3 protein. The table records hundreds of thousands of distinct CDR3 sequences, around two thirds of them present only once. The sequencing sample was made of blood. The receptors here all came from a man aged 25 to 40 in good health.

This chain joins TRBV6-5 and TRBJ1-1; D ambiguous. Germline V gene lookup returns CDR1 MNHEY and CDR2 SVGAGI. The germline V and J ends were trimmed by 4 bases and 4 bases, with 10 bases remaining between them. The CDR3 extends over 13 amino acids. The chain's CDR3 is CASSSAVGTEAFF. In nucleotides, the CDR3 is TGTGCCAGCAGTTCAGCGGTAGGCACTGAAGCTTTCTTT.

This rearrangement joins TRBV28 to TRBJ2-1; 7 nucleotides line up with TRBD2. The V gene end was trimmed by 8 bases and the J gene end by 0 bases; junction bases not matched to a gene: 7. The germline V gene has CDR1 MDHEN and CDR2 SYDVKM. The CDR3 has 15 residues. CDR3 coding DNA: TGTGCCAGCGACTCACCGGGGGGCTCCTACAATGAGCAGTTCTTC. Protein: CASDSPGGSYNEQFF.

The chain combines TRBV9 with TRBJ1-1, with D possibly being TRBD1 (6 bases). Germline V gene data show CDR1 as SGDLS and CDR2 as YYNGEE. Trimming pared 3 bases from V and 2 bases from J, leaving 11 bases between. The CDR3 spans 14 residues. This CDR3 reads CASSGGTPNTEAFF. CDR3 coding DNA: TGTGCCAGCAGCGGCGGGACACCTAACACTGAAGCTTTCTTT.

V is TRBV7-8 and J is TRBJ2-2; the D gene is possibly TRBD1 (5 bases). V dropped 2 bases and J dropped 5 bases, with 9 bases sitting between them. Per germline, CDR1 SGHVS and CDR2 FQNEAQ. The CDR3 extends over 14 amino acids. CDR3 loop: CASSLSGSTGELFF. CDR3 DNA: TGTGCCAGCAGCTTATCAGGGTCGACCGGGGAGCTGTTTTTT.

The chain links TRBV29-1 to TRBJ2-5; D gene ambiguous. Germline V lookup: CDR1 SQVTM, CDR2 ANQGSEA. This CDR3 spans 11 amino acids. Trimming pared 1 base from V and 7 bases from J, leaving 7 bases between. Here the CDR3 DNA reads TGCAGCGTTGAAGTTGGACCGACCCAGTACTTC. Amino acid sequence: CSVEVGPTQYF.

This chain uses TRBV5-1 with TRBJ2-1, with D perhaps being TRBD1 or TRBD2 (5 bases each). This CDR3 has 17 residues. Trimming took off 4 bases at V and 0 bases at J, with 17 bases between the two ends. Germline loops: CDR1 SGHRS, CDR2 YFSETQ. The CDR3 nucleotides are TGCGCCAGCAGCCCTGCCTGGGACCGCAGCTCCTACAATGAGCAGTTCTTC. Translated, it gives CASSPAWDRSSYNEQFF. Full variable domain (outside the CDR3, taken from reference TRBV5-1 and TRBJ2-1): KAGVTQTPRYLIKTRGQQVTLSCSPISGHRSVSWYQQTPGQGLQFLFEYFSETQRNKGNFPGRFSGRQFSNSRSEMNVSTLELGDSALYLCASSPAWDRSSYNEQFFGPGTRLTVL.

The chain links TRBV12-3 or TRBV12-4 to TRBJ2-3; possibly TRBD2 for D (6 bases). This CDR3 region has 15 residues. V was clipped by 5 bases and J by 0 bases, with 12 bases between them. For the CDR3, the DNA is TGTGCCAGCAGTCAAATGGGGGGTAGCACAGATACGCAGTATTTT. It is translated as CASSQMGGSTDTQYF.

The V and J genes are TRBV10-3 and TRBJ1-6, with a tentative D call TRBD1 (5 bases). V was clipped by 2 bases and J by 7 bases, with 9 bases between them. This CDR3 is built from 14 residues. The germline V gene has CDR1 ENHRY and CDR2 SYGVKD. CDR3 region: CAISEGTWNSPLHF. CDR3 nucleotide sequence: TGTGCCATCAGTGAGGGGACGTGGAATTCACCCCTCCACTTT.

The genes are TRBV29-1 and TRBJ2-5; 11 positions agree with TRBD1. The junction had 6 bases not matched to a gene; V was cut back by 4 bases and J by 5 bases. Per germline, CDR1 SQVTM and CDR2 ANQGSEA. The CDR3 consists of 14 residues. DNA for the CDR3: TGCAGCGTTGGAGGGACAGGGGGAAGGGAGACCCAGTACTTC. Translating it yields CSVGGTGGRETQYF.

The V gene is TRBV28, the J gene TRBJ2-5, with 8 positions matching TRBD1. V shed 8 bases and J 5 bases; nucleotides not matched to a gene: 13. CDR1 MDHEN and CDR2 SYDVKM come from the germline V gene. The CDR3 is 15 residues long. The CDR3 nucleotides read TGTGCCAGCTCTGACAGGGGCAATGCGATCGAGACCCAGTACTTC. Encoded protein: CASSDRGNAIETQYF.

This clonotype was counted a single time. V is TRBV12-3 or TRBV12-4 and J is TRBJ2-1; the D gene is possibly TRBD2 (6 bases). Trimming took 5 bases from V and 6 from J, leaving 14 bases between them. There are 14 residues in the CDR3. As DNA, the CDR3 is TGTGCCAGCAGTCCAAGATCCGGGGGCAATGAGCAGTTCTTC. It codes for CASSPRSGGNEQFF.

This chain connects TRBV3-1 to TRBJ2-1; 13 bases are shared with TRBD2. V lost 2 bases to trimming and J lost 7 bases; unmatched junction nucleotides: 5. The germline V gene encodes CDR1 LGHDT and CDR2 YNNKEL (reference sequence). This CDR3 contains 16 residues. The CDR3 DNA reads as TGTGCCAGCAGCCAACCGGGACTAGCGGGGAGAAATGAGCAGTTCTTC. The encoded protein is CASSQPGLAGRNEQFF.

This clonotype was observed a few times. The chain employs TRBV20-1 and TRBJ2-7; the match to TRBD1 covers 11 bases. The CDR3 runs to 15 residues. Germline assignment: CDR1 DFQATT and CDR2 SNEGSKA (reference sequence). After removal of 6 bases from V and 7 bases from J, the junction contained 14 bases not matched to a gene. CDR3 DNA sequence: TGCAGTGCCGAGGACAGGGGGCGCTTCAGGGGAGAGCAGTACTTC. Its protein product is CSAEDRGRFRGEQYF.

This clonotype has a single count. V gene TRBV12-5 combines with J gene TRBJ1-1, with unresolved D. Per the germline V gene, CDR1 is LGHNT and CDR2 is FRNRAP. V dropped 3 bases and J dropped 3 bases, with 5 bases sitting between them. The CDR3 loop spans 12 amino acids. CDR3 in amino acids: CASGLWDTEAFF. The DNA of the CDR3 is TGTGCTAGTGGTTTATGGGACACTGAAGCTTTCTTT.

This rearrangement joins TRBV6-5 to TRBJ2-4, with 9 positions matching TRBD2. Germline V gene data show CDR1 as MNHEY and CDR2 as SVGAGI. The CDR3 covers 16 residues. The ends lost 6 bases at V and 0 bases at J; junction bases unmatched: 6. Here the CDR3 reads CASRRAGGLAKNIQYF. The CDR3 bases are TGTGCCAGCAGGCGGGCGGGGGGGTTAGCCAAAAACATTCAGTACTTC.

The chain uses TRBV4-3 and TRBJ1-2; D call uncertain. In germline, CDR1 is LGHNA, CDR2 YSLEER. Trimming stripped 0 bases from V and 5 bases from J, with 7 bases between. There are 13 residues in the CDR3. The CDR3 reads CASSQEKTYGYTF. The CDR3, as DNA: TGCGCCAGCAGCCAAGAGAAAACTTATGGCTACACCTTC.

Only a few counts were recorded for this clonotype. The V call is TRBV4-3, the J call TRBJ2-1; 7 positions agree with TRBD1. V dropped 2 bases and J dropped 10; count of bases not matched to a gene: 2. CDR1 is LGHNA, CDR2 YSLEER, per germline. CDR3 length equals 12 residues. The CDR3 DNA reads as TGCGCCAGCAGCCAACCGGACAGGGAGCAGTTCTTC. Its translation: CASSQPDREQFF.

CDR3 protein: CASSMRVDTQYF. The CDR3 bases are TGCGCCAGCAGCATGAGGGTTGATACGCAGTATTTT. The V and J genes are TRBV5-1 and TRBJ2-3, with D possibly matching TRBD2 (5 bases). V shed 4 bases and J shed 6 bases, with 9 bases lying between them. This CDR3 has 12 residues. Germline V lookup: CDR1 SGHRS, CDR2 YFSETQ.

The CDR3 DNA follows: TGTGCCAGCAGCCAAGTAACAACCTCACCCCTCCACTTT. Its translation is CASSQVTTSPLHF. J is TRBJ1-6 and V is TRBV14; D gene ambiguous. Germline CDR1 and CDR2: SGHDN and FVKESK. CDR3 size: 13 residues. The V and J ends lost 1 base and 10 bases respectively, with 8 bases between them. Full variable domain (remainder filled in from reference TRBV14 and TRBJ1-6): EAGVTQFPSHSVIEKGQTVTLRCDPISGHDNLYWYRRVMGKEIKFLLHFVKESKQDESGMPNNRFLAERTGGTYSTLKVQPAELEDSGVYFCASSQVTTSPLHFGNGTRLTVT.

This clonotype was recorded only once. V is TRBV4-1 and J is TRBJ2-1, with TRBD1 matching over 8 bases. Germline V gene lookup returns CDR1 MGHRA and CDR2 YSYEKL. The CDR3 has 17 residues. V was pared by 2 bases and J by 10 bases, with 16 bases of the junction left unmatched. CDR3 coding DNA: TGCGCCAGCAGCCAACCCAGAGACCGGGACAGGTCCCAAGAGCAGTTCTTC. Protein sequence: CASSQPRDRDRSQEQFF.

CDR3 in DNA: TGTGCCAGCAGTTTGAGGAGACTAGCGATCCAAGAGACCCAGTACTTC. Encoded protein: CASSLRRLAIQETQYF. The chain links TRBV28 to TRBJ2-5; 8 nucleotides match TRBD2. This CDR3 contains 16 residues. Germline CDR1 is MDHEN and CDR2 is SYDVKM. Unmatched junction bases numbered 7, after V lost 3 bases and J lost 1 base.